These 27 T cell receptor beta chains were sequenced from one sample in a study of cytomegalovirus exposure and HLA in healthy donors. PCR employed 60 Vbeta and 13 Jbeta primers. Using immunoSEQ multiplex PCR, the repertoire was profiled, and TCRdb retains in-frame clones only, with some absent. Of tens of thousands of clones listed, roughly 75% are singletons. The source material was PBMCs. The source is a woman aged 25 to 39 in good health and CMV-seronegative.

The gene calls are TRBV27 and TRBJ1-1; 7 nucleotides align to TRBD1. This CDR3 has 12 residues. The trim removed 5 bases at V and 11 bases at J, leaving 8 bases unmatched. Germline V gene data show CDR1 as MNHEY and CDR2 as SMNVEV (reference sequence). CDR3 sequence reads: CASSLQGRRAFF. DNA for the CDR3: TGTGCCAGCAGTCTACAGGGGAGACGTGCTTTCTTT.

This rearrangement joins TRBV30 to TRBJ1-2; D possibly corresponds to TRBD1 (6 bases). V was cut by 8 bases and J by 5 bases, with 12 bases left in between. The CDR3 has 11 residues. The germline CDR1 and CDR2 sequences are GTSNPN and SVGIG (reference sequence). CDR3 sequence reads: CAGKQGYGYTF. CDR3 nucleotide sequence: TGTGCCGGGAAACAGGGTTATGGCTACACCTTC. Full variable domain (remainder filled in from reference TRBV30 and TRBJ1-2): SQTIHQWPATLVQPVGSPLSLECTVEGTSNPNLYWYRQAAGRGLQLLFYSVGIGQISSEVPQNLSASRPQDRQFILSSKKLLLSDSGFYLCAGKQGYGYTFGSGTRLTVV.

The CDR3 DNA reads as TGTGCCAGCAGTTTTTCCGGACAGGGGTCCTACAATGAGCAGTTCTTC. Translated, it gives CASSFSGQGSYNEQFF. The chain recombines TRBV6-5 with TRBJ2-1; the match to TRBD1 covers 9 bases. The CDR3 is 16 residues long. Germline CDR1 and CDR2: MNHEY and SVGAGI. The junction had 5 bases not matched to a gene; V was cut back by 4 bases and J by 1 base.

J is TRBJ2-2 and V is TRBV30; D is possibly TRBD2 (5 bases). The germline CDR1 and CDR2 sequences are GTSNPN and SVGIG (reference sequence). There are 15 residues in the CDR3. Deletions cut 2 bases from V and 0 bases from J, with 10 bases between. CDR3 coding DNA: TGTGCCTGGAGTACGCGGGCCTCGAACACCGGGGAGCTGTTTTTT. This encodes CAWSTRASNTGELFF.

There are a few counts of this clone. CDR3 bases: TGTGCCATCAGTGAGGACAGGGGCAACACTGAAGCTTTCTTT. Its protein product is CAISEDRGNTEAFF. The chain couples TRBV10-3 to TRBJ1-1, with 8 nucleotides matching TRBD1. CDR1 is ENHRY and CDR2 is SYGVKD in the germline V gene. V lost 2 bases to trimming and J lost 2 bases; unmatched junction nucleotides: 1. This CDR3 is 14 amino acids long.

This clone was seen only once. The rearrangement uses TRBV18 and TRBJ2-7; 11 positions agree with TRBD1. CDR1 is KGHSH and CDR2 is LQKENI in the germline V gene. V gave up 3 bases and J gave up 3 bases; unmatched junction bases: 1. The CDR3 is 14 residues long. CDR3 protein: CASSPGTGGYEQYF. The DNA for the CDR3 is TGTGCCAGCTCACCCGGGACAGGGGGCTACGAGCAGTACTTC.

This sequence joins TRBV30 and TRBJ1-2; D might be TRBD1 (6 bases). Germline V gives CDR1 GTSNPN, CDR2 SVGIG (reference sequence). V was pared by 3 bases and J by 8 bases, with 10 bases between. This CDR3 has 11 residues. The CDR3 loop is CAWRRGGGYTF. The CDR3 DNA sequence: TGTGCCTGGAGGAGAGGGGGAGGCTACACCTTC.

The chain has TRBV10-1 and TRBJ1-5, with D perhaps TRBD1 (5 bases). CDR1 is WNHNN, CDR2 SYGVQD, per germline (reference sequence). The CDR3 covers 14 residues. V was clipped by 3 bases and J by 7 bases, with 13 bases between them. CDR3 loop: CASSDRRGRQPQHF. CDR3 sequence (DNA): TGCGCCAGCAGTGACCGGCGGGGCCGGCAGCCCCAGCATTTT.

The rearrangement uses TRBV30 and TRBJ1-1; D is perhaps TRBD1 (6 bases). Trimming cost V 4 bases and J 7 bases, with 19 bases left between them. CDR1 is GTSNPN, CDR2 SVGIG, per germline (reference sequence). The CDR3 has 14 amino acids. The CDR3 DNA sequence: TGTGCCTGGATCCGACAGGACAAGGACGTTGAAGCTTTCTTT. It translates to CAWIRQDKDVEAFF.

J is TRBJ1-3 and V is TRBV29-1, with TRBD1 matching over 9 bases. Germline V gene sequence: CDR1 SQVTM, CDR2 ANQGSEA. The trim removed 5 bases at V and 7 bases at J, leaving 6 bases unmatched. The CDR3 is 13 residues long. The CDR3, as DNA: TGCAGCGTTCTTACAGGGGGCGGTAACACCATATATTTT. This encodes CSVLTGGGNTIYF.

This clone is medium-sized (0.01 to 0.1%) in the sample. V and J are TRBV6-1 and TRBJ1-5; no reliable D call. The CDR3 loop spans 14 amino acids. Trimming removed 7 bases at V and 9 bases at J, with 19 bases between. The V gene's germline CDR1 is MNHNS and CDR2 SASEGT. For the CDR3, the DNA is TGTGCCAGCACCGACATGGGCTCCTCTCGGCCCCAGCATTTT. Its translation is CASTDMGSSRPQHF.

This rearrangement joins TRBV30 to TRBJ2-1, with TRBD2 matching 8 bases. Unmatched junction bases numbered 11, after V lost 4 bases and J lost 15 bases. The germline V gene encodes CDR1 GTSNPN and CDR2 SVGIG (reference sequence). The CDR3 is 12 residues long. The CDR3 is CAWNVAGSSLFF. The CDR3 DNA follows: TGTGCCTGGAACGTAGCGGGATCAAGTCTGTTCTTC.

The chain has TRBV4-1 and TRBJ1-1; D is undetermined. V dropped 5 bases and J dropped 2 bases, with 24 bases sitting between them. The germline V gene has CDR1 MGHRA and CDR2 YSYEKL. This CDR3 spans 18 amino acids. CDR3 amino acids: CASSYPRKKREINTEAFF. CDR3 in DNA: TGCGCCAGCAGCTACCCCCGGAAGAAAAGGGAGATTAACACTGAAGCTTTCTTT.

V and J are TRBV7-2 and TRBJ2-1; TRBD2 matches 7 bases. Germline CDR1 reads SGHTA; CDR2 reads FQGNSA. This CDR3 has 17 amino acids. Trimming at V came to 3 bases and at J to 6 bases, leaving 14 bases not matched to a gene. This chain's CDR3 is CASSFGGGPGNANEQFF. The CDR3 DNA reads as TGTGCCAGCAGCTTCGGGGGAGGGCCGGGTAATGCCAATGAGCAGTTCTTC.

This clone was seen a handful of times. The rearrangement links TRBV2 to TRBJ2-5; D gene uncertain. This CDR3 has 14 amino acids. Germline loops: CDR1 SNHLY, CDR2 FYNNEI. V was cut by 7 bases and J by 4 bases, with 16 bases left in between. The CDR3 is CASTRPISGETQYF. DNA for the CDR3: TGTGCCAGCACACGACCTATATCGGGAGAGACCCAGTACTTC. Full variable domain (rest looked up from reference TRBV2 and TRBJ2-5): EPEVTQTPSHQVTQMGQEVILRCVPISNHLYFYWYRQILGQKVEFLVSFYNNEISEKSEIFDDQFSVERPDGSNFTLKIRSTKLEDSAMYFCASTRPISGETQYFGPGTRLLVL.

The gene calls are TRBV9 and TRBJ1-6, with TRBD1 identical over 9 bases. Germline V gene data show CDR1 as SGDLS and CDR2 as YYNGEE. V lost 0 bases and J lost 9; bases outside the gene matches: 13. This CDR3 is built from 18 residues. In nucleotides, the CDR3 is TGTGCCAGCAGCGTAGGGCTGAAACAGGGGGCGGCAGGTTCACCCCTCCACTTT. Its translation is CASSVGLKQGAAGSPLHF.

There are a few counts of this clone. The chain has TRBV5-1 and TRBJ2-2; 7 bases match TRBD2. J lost 2 bases, V lost 0 bases, and 4 bases had no gene match. The CDR3 loop spans 16 amino acids. CDR1 and CDR2 (germline): SGHRS, YFSETQ. This CDR3 is CASSLGGGFNTGELFF. The CDR3 DNA sequence: TGCGCCAGCAGCTTGGGCGGGGGTTTCAACACCGGGGAGCTGTTTTTT.

This rearrangement joins TRBV4-1 to TRBJ1-5; weak D call: TRBD1 (6 bases). The CDR3 covers 18 residues. From germline, CDR1 is MGHRA and CDR2 YSYEKL. V lost 0 bases to trimming and J lost 0 bases, with 15 bases between them. The CDR3 bases are TGCGCCAGCAGCCAAGATCTGGGGGCAGGGAATAGCAATCAGCCCCAGCATTTT. Translation gives CASSQDLGAGNSNQPQHF.

The J gene is TRBJ2-3, the V gene TRBV6-5; TRBD2 might be the D (5 bases). The CDR3 spans 14 residues. Germline lookup yields CDR1 MNHEY and CDR2 SVGAGI. The ends were cut back, 6 bases at V and 0 bases at J, with 10 bases in the middle. The CDR3 DNA follows: TGTGCCAGCAGACAAGCGGAGAGCACAGATACGCAGTATTTT. Protein: CASRQAESTDTQYF.

V usage is TRBV27 and J usage is TRBJ2-7; possible D gene TRBD2, 6 bases. The CDR3 is 12 amino acids. V was pared by 6 bases and J by 4 bases, with 10 bases between. Germline V gene data show CDR1 as MNHEY and CDR2 as SMNVEV (reference sequence). The CDR3: CASSGGGYEQYF. The CDR3 DNA sequence: TGTGCCAGCAGCGGGGGTGGGTACGAGCAGTACTTC.

The chain has TRBV6-1 and TRBJ2-7; TRBD2 might be the D (6 bases). This CDR3 is built from 15 residues. CDR1 is MNHNS and CDR2 is SASEGT in the germline V gene. V lost 7 bases to trimming and J lost 2 bases, with 18 bases between them. The CDR3 reads CASNPEEGAAYEQYF. Written as DNA, the CDR3 is TGTGCCAGCAATCCCGAGGAGGGCGCGGCCTACGAGCAGTACTTC.

The gene calls are TRBV4-1 and TRBJ2-5; 14 bases are shared with TRBD2. Germline V gene sequence: CDR1 MGHRA, CDR2 YSYEKL. This CDR3 contains 16 residues. The V and J ends lost 3 bases and 5 bases, in that order; junction bases with no gene match: 5. The CDR3 spells CASSQTSGGARETQYF. The CDR3 nucleotides are TGCGCCAGCAGCCAGACTAGCGGGGGGGCGCGGGAGACCCAGTACTTC.

The V and J genes are TRBV7-9 and TRBJ2-7; 9 nucleotides match TRBD1. The CDR3 sequence is 14 residues long. Germline CDR1 is SEHNR and CDR2 is FQNEAQ (reference sequence). The V gene end was trimmed by 5 bases and the J gene end by 2 bases; junction bases not matched to a gene: 4. The chain's CDR3 is CASSLRDRAYEQYF. The CDR3 DNA is TGTGCCAGCAGCCTCCGGGACAGGGCCTACGAGCAGTACTTC.

In the case of this clone: One junction end does not reproduce the germline sequence, and a read error may be involved. The CDR3 DNA is TGTGCCAGCAGCACGGGGACAGGGAACGCTGAAGCTTTCTTT. It yields the protein CASSTGTGNAEAFF. This rearrangement joins TRBV7-8 to TRBJ1-1, with 9 bases matching TRBD1. CDR1 is SGHVS and CDR2 is FQNEAQ in the germline V gene. The CDR3 length is 14 residues.

This clone has only a few counts. The rearrangement joins TRBV6-5 to TRBJ2-7, with TRBD1 matching over 8 bases. This CDR3 comprises 14 residues. The germline V gene has CDR1 MNHEY and CDR2 SVGAGI. The ends lost 6 bases at V and 2 bases at J; junction bases unmatched: 6. In nucleotides, the CDR3 is TGTGCCAGCAGCCGAGGGACAGGCACCTACGAGCAGTACTTC. This sequence encodes CASSRGTGTYEQYF.

The V call is TRBV10-2, the J call TRBJ2-2, with D perhaps TRBD2 (5 bases). Germline lookup yields CDR1 WSHSY and CDR2 SAAADI. The V end was cut by 3 bases, the J end by 6 bases, with 14 bases between. The CDR3 contains 15 residues. Here the CDR3 DNA reads TGCGCCAGCAGTGATGGGAGAAAAAATGCCGGGGAGCTGTTTTTT. It codes for CASSDGRKNAGELFF.

CDR3 amino acids: CAISGGDWNYNEQFF. Written as DNA, the CDR3 is TGTGCCATCAGCGGGGGGGACTGGAACTACAATGAGCAGTTCTTC. The rearrangement uses TRBV10-3 and TRBJ2-1, with 8 nucleotides matching TRBD2. This CDR3 is 15 amino acids long. Unmatched junction bases numbered 7, after V lost 6 bases and J lost 3 bases. CDR1 is ENHRY and CDR2 is SYGVKD in the germline V gene.